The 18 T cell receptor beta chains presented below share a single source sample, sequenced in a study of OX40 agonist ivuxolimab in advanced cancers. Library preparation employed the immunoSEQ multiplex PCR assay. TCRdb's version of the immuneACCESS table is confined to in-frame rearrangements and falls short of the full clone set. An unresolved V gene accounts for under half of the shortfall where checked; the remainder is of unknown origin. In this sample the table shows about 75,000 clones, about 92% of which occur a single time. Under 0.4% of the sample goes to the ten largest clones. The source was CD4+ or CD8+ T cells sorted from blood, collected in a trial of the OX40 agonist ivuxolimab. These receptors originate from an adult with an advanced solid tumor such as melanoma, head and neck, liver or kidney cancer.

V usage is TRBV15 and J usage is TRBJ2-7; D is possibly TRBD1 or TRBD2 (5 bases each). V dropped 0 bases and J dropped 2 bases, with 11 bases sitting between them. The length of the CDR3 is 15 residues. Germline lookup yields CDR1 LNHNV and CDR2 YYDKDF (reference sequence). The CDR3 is CATSRDGDGTYEQYF. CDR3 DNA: TGTGCCACCAGCAGAGATGGGGACGGAACCTACGAGCAGTACTTC. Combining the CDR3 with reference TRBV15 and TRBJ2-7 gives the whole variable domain DAMVIQNPRYQVTQFGKPVTLSCSQTLNHNVMYWYQQKSSQAPKLLFHYYDKDFNNEADTPDNFQSRRPNTSFCFLDIRSPGLGDTAMYLCATSRDGDGTYEQYFGPGTRLTVT.

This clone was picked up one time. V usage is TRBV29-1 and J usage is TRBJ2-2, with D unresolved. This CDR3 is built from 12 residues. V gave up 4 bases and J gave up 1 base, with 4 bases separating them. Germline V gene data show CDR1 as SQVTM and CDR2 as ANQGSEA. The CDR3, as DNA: TGCAGCGTTGGGCGGAACACCGGGGAGCTGTTTTTT. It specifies CSVGRNTGELFF.

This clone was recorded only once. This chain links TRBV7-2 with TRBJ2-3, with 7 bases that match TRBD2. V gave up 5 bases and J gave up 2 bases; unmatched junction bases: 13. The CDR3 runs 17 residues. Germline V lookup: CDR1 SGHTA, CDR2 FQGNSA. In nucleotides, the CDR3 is TGTGCCAGCAGCCCTGTGAAGGTTAGCGGGTACACAGATACGCAGTATTTT. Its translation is CASSPVKVSGYTDTQYF.

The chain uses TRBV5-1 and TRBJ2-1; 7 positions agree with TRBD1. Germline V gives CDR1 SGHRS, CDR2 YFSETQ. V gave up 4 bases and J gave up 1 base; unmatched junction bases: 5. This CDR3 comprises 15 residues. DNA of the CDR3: TGCGCCAGCAGCAGGGAGACAGGGTCCTACAATGAGCAGTTCTTC. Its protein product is CASSRETGSYNEQFF.

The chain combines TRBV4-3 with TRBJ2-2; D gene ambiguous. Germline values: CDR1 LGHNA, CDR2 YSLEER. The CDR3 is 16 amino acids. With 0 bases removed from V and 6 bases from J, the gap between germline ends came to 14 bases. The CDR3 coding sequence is TGCGCCAGCAGCCAAGATCCCCAAGTTTTAGCCGGGGAGCTGTTTTTT. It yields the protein CASSQDPQVLAGELFF.

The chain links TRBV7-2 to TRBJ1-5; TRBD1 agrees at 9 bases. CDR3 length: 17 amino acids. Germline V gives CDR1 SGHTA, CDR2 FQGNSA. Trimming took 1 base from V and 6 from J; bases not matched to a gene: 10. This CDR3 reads CASSLGGQGMVSQPQHF. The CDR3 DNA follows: TGTGCCAGCAGCTTAGGGGGACAGGGTATGGTTAGTCAGCCCCAGCATTTT.

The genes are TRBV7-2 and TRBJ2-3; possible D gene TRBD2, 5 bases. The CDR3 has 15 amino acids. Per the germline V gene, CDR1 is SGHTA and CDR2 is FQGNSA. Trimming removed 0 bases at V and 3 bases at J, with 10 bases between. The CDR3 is CASSLAGDGTDTQYF. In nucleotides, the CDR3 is TGTGCCAGCAGCTTAGCGGGAGATGGTACAGATACGCAGTATTTT.

In DNA form, the CDR3 reads TGTGCCAGCAGCCAAGTACGATTTACACTGACTAACCACCAAGAGACCCAGTACTTC. It translates to CASSQVRFTLTNHQETQYF. This chain connects TRBV14 to TRBJ2-5; a weak D match, TRBD2 (5 bases). The CDR3 loop spans 19 amino acids. Germline V gene data show CDR1 as SGHDN and CDR2 as FVKESK. Trimming stripped 1 base from V and 0 bases from J, with 21 bases between.

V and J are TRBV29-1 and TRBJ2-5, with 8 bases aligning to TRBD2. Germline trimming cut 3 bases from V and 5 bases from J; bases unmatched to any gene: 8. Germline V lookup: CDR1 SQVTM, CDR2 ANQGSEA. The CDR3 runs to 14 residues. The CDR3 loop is CSVDPLAGIETQYF. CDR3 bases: TGCAGCGTTGACCCCTTAGCGGGAATTGAGACCCAGTACTTC.

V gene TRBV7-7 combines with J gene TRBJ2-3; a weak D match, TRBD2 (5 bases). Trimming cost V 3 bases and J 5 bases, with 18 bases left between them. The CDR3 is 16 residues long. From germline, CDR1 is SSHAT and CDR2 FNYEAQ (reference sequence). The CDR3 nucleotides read TGTGCCAGCAGCTTGGGTAGCGCGGGCTCCTTAGATACGCAGTATTTT. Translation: CASSLGSAGSLDTQYF.

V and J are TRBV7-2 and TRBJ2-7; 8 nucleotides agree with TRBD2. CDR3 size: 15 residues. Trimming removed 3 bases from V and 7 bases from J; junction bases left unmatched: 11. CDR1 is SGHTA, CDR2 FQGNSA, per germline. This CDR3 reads CASSFGGGPRVEQYF. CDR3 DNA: TGTGCCAGCAGCTTTGGCGGGGGGCCCCGGGTAGAGCAGTACTTC.

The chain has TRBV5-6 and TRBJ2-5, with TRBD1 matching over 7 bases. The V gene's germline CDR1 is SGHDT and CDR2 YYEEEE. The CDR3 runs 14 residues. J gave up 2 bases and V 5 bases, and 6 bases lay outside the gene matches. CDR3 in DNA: TGTGCCAGCAGGAGTTGGGACAGACAAGAGACCCAGTACTTC. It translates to CASRSWDRQETQYF.

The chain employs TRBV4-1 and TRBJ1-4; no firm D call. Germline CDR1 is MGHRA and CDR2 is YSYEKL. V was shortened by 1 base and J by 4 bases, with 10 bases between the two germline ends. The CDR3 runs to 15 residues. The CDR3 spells CASSQGKEINEKLFF. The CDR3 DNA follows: TGCGCCAGCAGCCAAGGGAAAGAGATTAATGAAAAACTGTTTTTT.

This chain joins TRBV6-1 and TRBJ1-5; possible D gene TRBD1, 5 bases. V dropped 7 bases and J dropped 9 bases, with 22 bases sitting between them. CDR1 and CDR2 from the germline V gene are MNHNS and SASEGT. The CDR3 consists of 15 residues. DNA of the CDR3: TGTGCCAGCACTCCCCCCCGGGATCTGGGGCTGCCCCAGCATTTT. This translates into CASTPPRDLGLPQHF.

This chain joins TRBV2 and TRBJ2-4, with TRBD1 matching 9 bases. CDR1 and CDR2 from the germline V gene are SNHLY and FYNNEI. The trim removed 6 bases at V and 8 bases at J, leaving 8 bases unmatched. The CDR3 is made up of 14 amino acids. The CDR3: CASSAQGAGDIQYF. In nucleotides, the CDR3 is TGTGCCAGCAGCGCACAGGGGGCTGGGGACATTCAGTACTTC.

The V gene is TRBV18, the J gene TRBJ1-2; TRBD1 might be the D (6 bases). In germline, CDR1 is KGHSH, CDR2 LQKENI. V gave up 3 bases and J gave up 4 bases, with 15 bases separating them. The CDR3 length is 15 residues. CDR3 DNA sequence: TGTGCCAGCTCACCGCCACTGGACAGCCCCTATGGCTACACCTTC. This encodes CASSPPLDSPYGYTF.

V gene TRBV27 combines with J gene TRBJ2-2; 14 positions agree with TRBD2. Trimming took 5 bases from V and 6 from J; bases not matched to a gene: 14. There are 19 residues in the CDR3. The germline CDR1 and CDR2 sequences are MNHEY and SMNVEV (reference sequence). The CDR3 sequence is CASSPRLAGGPVVAGELFF. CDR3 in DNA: TGTGCCAGCAGTCCCCGACTAGCGGGAGGGCCTGTGGTTGCCGGGGAGCTGTTTTTT.

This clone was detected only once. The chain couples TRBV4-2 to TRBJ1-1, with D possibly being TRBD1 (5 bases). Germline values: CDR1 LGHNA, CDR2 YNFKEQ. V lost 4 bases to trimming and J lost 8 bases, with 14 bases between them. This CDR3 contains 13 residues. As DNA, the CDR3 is TGTGCCAGCAGCCCTCCAGGGAGGGAAGAAGCTTTCTTT. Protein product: CASSPPGREEAFF.